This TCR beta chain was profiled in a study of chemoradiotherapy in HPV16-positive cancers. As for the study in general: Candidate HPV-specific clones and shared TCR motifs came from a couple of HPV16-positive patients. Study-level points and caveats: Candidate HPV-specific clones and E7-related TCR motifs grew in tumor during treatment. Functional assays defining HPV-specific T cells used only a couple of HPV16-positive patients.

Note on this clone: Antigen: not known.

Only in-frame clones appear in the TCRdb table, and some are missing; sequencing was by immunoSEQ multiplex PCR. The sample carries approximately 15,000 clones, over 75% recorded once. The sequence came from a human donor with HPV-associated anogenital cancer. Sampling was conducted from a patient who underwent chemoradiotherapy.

CDR3 in DNA: TGTGCCAGTAGCATCCTTGGGGGCCCACAAGAGACCCAGTACTTC. Its protein product is CASSILGGPQETQYF. The chain employs TRBV19 and TRBJ2-5, with D possibly TRBD1 on 6 matching bases. CDR3 length equals 15 residues. The V end was cut by 6 bases, the J end by 2 bases, with 16 bases between. The germline V gene has CDR1 LNHDA and CDR2 SQIVND (reference sequence). The full variable domain, rest sourced from reference TRBV19 and TRBJ2-5, is DGGITQSPKYLFRKEGQNVTLSCEQNLNHDAMYWYRQDPGQGLRLIYYSQIVNDFQKGDIAEGYSVSREKKESFPLTVTSAQKNPTAFYLCASSILGGPQETQYFGPGTRLLVL.